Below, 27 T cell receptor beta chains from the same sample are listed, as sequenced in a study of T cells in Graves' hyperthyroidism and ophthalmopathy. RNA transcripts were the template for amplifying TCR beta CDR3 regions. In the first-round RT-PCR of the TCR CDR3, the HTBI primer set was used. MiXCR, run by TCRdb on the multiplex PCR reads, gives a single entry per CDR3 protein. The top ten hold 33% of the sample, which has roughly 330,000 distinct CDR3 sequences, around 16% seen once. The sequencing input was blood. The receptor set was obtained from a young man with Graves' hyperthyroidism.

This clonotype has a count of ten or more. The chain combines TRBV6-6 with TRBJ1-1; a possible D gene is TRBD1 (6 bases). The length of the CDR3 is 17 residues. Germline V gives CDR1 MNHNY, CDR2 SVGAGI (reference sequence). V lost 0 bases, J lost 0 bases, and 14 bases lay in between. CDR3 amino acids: CASSYSYFSGVNTEAFF. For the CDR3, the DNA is TGTGCCAGCAGTTACTCGTATTTCTCAGGGGTGAACACTGAAGCTTTCTTT.

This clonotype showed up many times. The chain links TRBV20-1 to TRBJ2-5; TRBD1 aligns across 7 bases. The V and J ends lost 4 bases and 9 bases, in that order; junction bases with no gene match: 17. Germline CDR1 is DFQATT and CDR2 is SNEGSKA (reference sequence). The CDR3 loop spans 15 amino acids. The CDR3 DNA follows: TGCAGTGCTAATCCGGGACAGACGAACGTTTGGGCCCAGTACTTC. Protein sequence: CSANPGQTNVWAQYF.

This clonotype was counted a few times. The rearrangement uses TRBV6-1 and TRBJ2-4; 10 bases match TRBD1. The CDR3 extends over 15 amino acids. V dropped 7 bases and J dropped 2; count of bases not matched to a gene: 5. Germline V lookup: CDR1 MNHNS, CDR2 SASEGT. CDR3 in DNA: TGTGCCAGCACGAGACAGGGGGCTACCAAAAACATTCAGTACTTC. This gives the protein CASTRQGATKNIQYF.

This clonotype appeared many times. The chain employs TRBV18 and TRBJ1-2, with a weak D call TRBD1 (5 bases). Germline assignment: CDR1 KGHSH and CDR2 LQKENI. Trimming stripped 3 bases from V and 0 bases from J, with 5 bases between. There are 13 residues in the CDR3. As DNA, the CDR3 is TGTGCCAGCTCACCGACAGCTAACTATGGCTACACCTTC. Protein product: CASSPTANYGYTF.

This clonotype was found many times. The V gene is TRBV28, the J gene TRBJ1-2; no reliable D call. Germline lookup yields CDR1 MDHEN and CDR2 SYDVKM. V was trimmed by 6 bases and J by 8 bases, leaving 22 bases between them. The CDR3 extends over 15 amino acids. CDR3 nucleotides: TGTGCCAGCAGGAGACACCAGCGTGGTCTTCTCGGCTACACCTTC. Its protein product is CASRRHQRGLLGYTF.

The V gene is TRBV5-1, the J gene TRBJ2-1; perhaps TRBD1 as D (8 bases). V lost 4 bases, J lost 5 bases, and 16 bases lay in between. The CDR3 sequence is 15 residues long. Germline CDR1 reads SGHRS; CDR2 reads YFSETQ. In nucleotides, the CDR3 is TGCGCCAGCAGCCTCTCACAGGGGGGGGACAATGAGCAGTTCTTC. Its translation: CASSLSQGGDNEQFF.

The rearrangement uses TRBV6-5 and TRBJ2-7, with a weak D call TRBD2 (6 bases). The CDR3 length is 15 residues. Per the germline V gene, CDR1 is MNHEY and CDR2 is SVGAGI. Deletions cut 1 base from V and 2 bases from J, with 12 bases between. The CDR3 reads CASSYYTGVPYEQYF. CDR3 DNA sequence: TGTGCCAGCAGTTACTATACGGGAGTACCCTACGAGCAGTACTTC.

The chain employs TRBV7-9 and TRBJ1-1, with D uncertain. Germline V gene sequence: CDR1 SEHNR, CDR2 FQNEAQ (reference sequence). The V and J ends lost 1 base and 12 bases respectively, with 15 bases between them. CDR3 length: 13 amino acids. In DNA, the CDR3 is TGTGCCAGCAGCTTAGAGGCAACGGTTGTGTCTTTCTTT. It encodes CASSLEATVVSFF.

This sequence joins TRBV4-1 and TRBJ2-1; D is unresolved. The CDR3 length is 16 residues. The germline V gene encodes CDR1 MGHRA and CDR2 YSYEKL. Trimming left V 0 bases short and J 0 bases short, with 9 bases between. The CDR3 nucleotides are TGCGCCAGCAGCCAAGAGGCCGCCAGCTCCTACAATGAGCAGTTCTTC. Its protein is CASSQEAASSYNEQFF.

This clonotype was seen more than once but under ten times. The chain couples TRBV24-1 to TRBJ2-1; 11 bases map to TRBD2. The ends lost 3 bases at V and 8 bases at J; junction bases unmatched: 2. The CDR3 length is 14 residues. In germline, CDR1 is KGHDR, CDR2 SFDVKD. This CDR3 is CATSDPSGRYEQFF. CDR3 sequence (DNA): TGTGCCACCAGTGATCCTAGCGGGAGGTATGAGCAGTTCTTC.

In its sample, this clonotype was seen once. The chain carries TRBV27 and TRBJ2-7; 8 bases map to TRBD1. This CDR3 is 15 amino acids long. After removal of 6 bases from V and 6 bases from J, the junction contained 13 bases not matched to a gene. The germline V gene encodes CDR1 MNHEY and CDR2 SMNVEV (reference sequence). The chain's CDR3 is CASSLYPGQVGEQYF. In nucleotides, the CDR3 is TGTGCCAGCAGCCTTTACCCGGGACAGGTGGGCGAGCAGTACTTC.

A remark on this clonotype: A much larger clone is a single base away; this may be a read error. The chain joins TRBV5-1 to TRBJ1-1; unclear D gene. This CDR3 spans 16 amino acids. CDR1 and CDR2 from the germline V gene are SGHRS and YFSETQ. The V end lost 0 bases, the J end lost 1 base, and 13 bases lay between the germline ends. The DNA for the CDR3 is TGCGCCAGCAGCTTGGATCGGACGACAACGAACACTGAAGCTTTCTTT. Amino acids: CASSLDRTTTNTEAFF.

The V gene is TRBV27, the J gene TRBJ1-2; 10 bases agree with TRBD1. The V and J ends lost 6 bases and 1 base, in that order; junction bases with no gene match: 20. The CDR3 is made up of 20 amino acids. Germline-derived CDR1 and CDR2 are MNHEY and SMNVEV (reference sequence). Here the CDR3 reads CASSDPLTGTGVLINYGYTF. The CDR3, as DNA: TGTGCCAGCAGCGACCCCCTTACGGGGACAGGGGTCCTTATTAACTATGGCTACACCTTC.

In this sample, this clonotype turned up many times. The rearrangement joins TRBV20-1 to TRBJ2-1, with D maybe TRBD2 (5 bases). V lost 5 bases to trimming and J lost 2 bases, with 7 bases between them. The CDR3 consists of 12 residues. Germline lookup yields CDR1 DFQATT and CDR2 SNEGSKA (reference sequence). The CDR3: CSAPGTYNEQFF. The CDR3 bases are TGCAGTGCTCCCGGGACCTACAATGAGCAGTTCTTC.

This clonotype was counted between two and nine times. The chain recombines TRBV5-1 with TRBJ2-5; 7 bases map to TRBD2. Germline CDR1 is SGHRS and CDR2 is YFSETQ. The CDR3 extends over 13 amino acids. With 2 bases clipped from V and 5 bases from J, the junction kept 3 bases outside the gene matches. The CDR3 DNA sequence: TGCGCCAGCAGCTTCTGGGAGGGGGAGACCCAGTACTTC. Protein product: CASSFWEGETQYF.

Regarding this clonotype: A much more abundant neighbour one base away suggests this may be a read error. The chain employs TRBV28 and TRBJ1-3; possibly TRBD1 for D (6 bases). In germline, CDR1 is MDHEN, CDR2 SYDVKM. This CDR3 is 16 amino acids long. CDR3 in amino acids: CANSLQGGVSGNTIYF. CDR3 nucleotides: TGTGCCAACAGTTTACAGGGAGGGGTCTCTGGAAACACCATATATTTT.

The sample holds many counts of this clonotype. CDR3 DNA sequence: TGTGCCAGCAGACCAACTACTCCTAGCGGGAGAGACAATGAGCAGTTCTTC. Its translation: CASRPTTPSGRDNEQFF. The V gene is TRBV28, the J gene TRBJ2-1; 10 bases are a match to TRBD2. V trimming: 6 bases; J trimming: 5 bases; junction bases outside the gene matches: 13. The CDR3 is made up of 17 amino acids. Germline V gene sequence: CDR1 MDHEN, CDR2 SYDVKM.

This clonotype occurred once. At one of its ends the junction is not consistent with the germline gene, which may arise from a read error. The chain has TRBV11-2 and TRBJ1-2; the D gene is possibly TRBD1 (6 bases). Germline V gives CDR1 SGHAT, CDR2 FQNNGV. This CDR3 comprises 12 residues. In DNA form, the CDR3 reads TGTGCCAGCAGCTGGGGGGGCGATGGCTGCACCTTC. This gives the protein CASSWGGDGCTF.

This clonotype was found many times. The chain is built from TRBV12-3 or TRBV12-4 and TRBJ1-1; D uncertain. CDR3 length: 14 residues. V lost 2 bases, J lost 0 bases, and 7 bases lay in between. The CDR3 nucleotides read TGTGCCAGCAGTTTAATGTCCTTGAACACTGAAGCTTTCTTT. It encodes CASSLMSLNTEAFF.

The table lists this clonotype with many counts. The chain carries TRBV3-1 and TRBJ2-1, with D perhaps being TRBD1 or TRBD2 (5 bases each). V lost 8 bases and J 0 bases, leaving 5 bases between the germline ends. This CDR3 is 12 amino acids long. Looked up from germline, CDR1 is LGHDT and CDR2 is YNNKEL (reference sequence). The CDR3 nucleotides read TGTGCCAGCGGGACCTCCTACAATGAGCAGTTCTTC. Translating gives CASGTSYNEQFF.

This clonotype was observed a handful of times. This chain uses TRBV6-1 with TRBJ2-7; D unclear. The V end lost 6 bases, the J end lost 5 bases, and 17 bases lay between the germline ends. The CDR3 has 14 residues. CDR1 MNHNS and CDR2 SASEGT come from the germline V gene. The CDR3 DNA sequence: TGTGCCAGCAGCCCCGGATTTATTAGGGACGAGCAGTACTTC. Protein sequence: CASSPGFIRDEQYF.

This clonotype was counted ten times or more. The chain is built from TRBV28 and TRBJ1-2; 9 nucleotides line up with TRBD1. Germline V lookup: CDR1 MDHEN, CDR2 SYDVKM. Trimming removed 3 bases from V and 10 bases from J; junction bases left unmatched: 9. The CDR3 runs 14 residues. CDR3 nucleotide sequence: TGTGCCAGCAGTTTCCCAACAGGGGGCTTTGCCTACACCTTC. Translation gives CASSFPTGGFAYTF.

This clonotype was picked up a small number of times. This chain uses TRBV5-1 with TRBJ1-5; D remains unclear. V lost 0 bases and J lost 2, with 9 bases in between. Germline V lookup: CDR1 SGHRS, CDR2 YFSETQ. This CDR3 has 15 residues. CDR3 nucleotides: TGCGCCAGCAGCTTGGATCATCAAGGCAATCAGCCCCAGCATTTT. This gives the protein CASSLDHQGNQPQHF.

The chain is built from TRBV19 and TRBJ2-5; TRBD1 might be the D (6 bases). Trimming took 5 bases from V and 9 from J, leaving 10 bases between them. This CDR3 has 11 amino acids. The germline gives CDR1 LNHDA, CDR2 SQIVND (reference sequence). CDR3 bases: TGTGCCAGTAGTGAGGGGGTGTCCCAGTACTTC. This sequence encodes CASSEGVSQYF.

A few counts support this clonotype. The CDR3, as DNA: TGTGCCGCCCAGGGACTAGCGGGGTTAGGGGAGCAGTTCTTC. Amino acid sequence: CAAQGLAGLGEQFF. The rearrangement links TRBV25-1 to TRBJ2-1, with 13 bases fitting TRBD2. Germline CDR1 is MGHDK and CDR2 is SYGVNS. The CDR3 extends over 14 amino acids. J was trimmed by 10 bases and V by 11 bases; bases with no gene match: 11.

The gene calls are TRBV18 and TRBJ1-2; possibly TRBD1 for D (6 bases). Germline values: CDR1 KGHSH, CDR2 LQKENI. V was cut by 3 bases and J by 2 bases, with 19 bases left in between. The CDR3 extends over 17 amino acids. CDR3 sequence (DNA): TGTGCCAGCTCACCGACAGTACTACAGGGTTCCAACTATGGCTACACCTTC. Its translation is CASSPTVLQGSNYGYTF.

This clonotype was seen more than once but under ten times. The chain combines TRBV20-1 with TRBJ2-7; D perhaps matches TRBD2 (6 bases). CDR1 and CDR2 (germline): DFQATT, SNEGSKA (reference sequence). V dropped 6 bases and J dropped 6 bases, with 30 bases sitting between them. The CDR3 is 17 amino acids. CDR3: CSALSWGGTGMEGEQYF. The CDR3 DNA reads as TGCAGTGCACTTTCATGGGGCGGGACTGGAATGGAAGGCGAGCAGTACTTC.